This T cell receptor beta chain comes out of a study of blood T cells in healthy people across ages. Each donor had 7.5 to 10 milliliters of peripheral blood drawn. Through a sample-barcoded 5' primer and a J-beta primer mix, a second PCR was run for roughly 7 to 11 cycles. MiXCR, applied by TCRdb to the 5' RACE reads, yields one record per CDR3 protein. The data show 700,000 to 950,000 distinct CDR3 sequences, 55% to 75% seen once. V lost 5 bases and J lost 4, with 16 bases in between. The CDR3 covers 15 residues. Germline CDR1 reads KGHSH; CDR2 reads LQKENI. V usage is TRBV18 and J usage is TRBJ2-3; D might be TRBD2 (6 bases). The TCR originated in a man aged 25-45 years in good health. The sample was blood. CDR3 nucleotides: TGTGCCAGCTCATTTCCCCTAGGCGGGGCAGATACGCAGTATTTT. The encoded protein is CASSFPLGGADTQYF.